This TCR beta chain was sequenced for a study of blood T cell repertoires in COVID-19. In the authors' workflow: Nucleated cell number was recorded as an estimate derived from reference gene primer amplification. Sequenced by immunoSEQ multiplex PCR; TCRdb stores in-frame clones only, minus some. Clone size and the V and J calls come from that table; the DNA yielded D and trimming. Of some 190,000 clones listed, roughly 84% are singletons. The V and J ends lost 0 bases and 5 bases respectively, with 14 bases between them. Per the germline V gene, CDR1 is LGHDT and CDR2 is YNNKEL (reference sequence). CDR3 length: 16 amino acids. This clone has just a few counts.

The rearrangement links TRBV3-1 (or the pseudogene TRBV3-2) to TRBJ2-1, with D maybe TRBD2 (6 bases). Sequencing was done on a sample of peripheral blood. The receptor comes from a woman at least 80 years old with acute or convalescent COVID-19. The CDR3 loop reads CASSQDWRGTHNEQFF. In nucleotides, the CDR3 is TGTGCCAGCAGCCAAGATTGGCGGGGCACCCACAATGAGCAGTTCTTC.